This T cell receptor (beta chain) was recorded in a study of shared clonotypes between healthy human individuals. With regard to this clone: The antigen is undetermined.

Naive-designated CD8 cells lacked CD45RO, were positively enriched for CCR7, and omitted terminally differentiated effector memory CD45RA+ cells. The donors were all Caucasian adults (living in Nashville, Tennessee). Sorted-subset replicate PCR reactions were performed with 200 ng DNA, corresponding to 30,000 or so T cell genomes. Clones were sequenced by immunoSEQ multiplex PCR, and TCRdb holds only the in-frame ones, with some missing. The profile shows roughly 2,000,000 clones, just under 95% of them singletons. This CDR3 region has 16 residues. Deletions cut 2 bases from V and 9 bases from J, with 17 bases between. Germline V CDR1 and CDR2: MNHEY, SMNVEV (reference sequence). General study findings and limits: Larger estimated richness was generally recorded for naive subsets relative to memory subsets. Expectations were that clonotype sharing among donors would be affected by sequencing depth.

Sequences were obtained from naive CD8+ T cells sorted from blood. The TCR comes from a man younger than 30 in good health. The chain uses TRBV27 and TRBJ1-6; D uncertain. CDR3 amino acids: CASSLMGPTGLSPLHF. CDR3 bases: TGTGCCAGCAGTTTAATGGGCCCCACCGGCCTTTCACCCCTCCACTTT.